This T cell receptor (beta chain) was recorded in a study of shared clonotypes between healthy human individuals. Study-wide points: Few donors restricted represented genetic and exposure-history diversity.

Those who donated were healthy HIV-negative adults, with no recent acute infections or vaccinations reported. CD45RA+ naive and CD45RA-negative memory subsets were separated from CD4+ cells. In regard to this clone: The antigen is unknown.

Method: immunoSEQ multiplex PCR; TCRdb's copy keeps in-frame clones and lacks some. The sample includes 1,500,000 or so clones, roughly 96% of them seen just once. Germline V lookup: CDR1 SGHRS, CDR2 YFSETQ. The CDR3 runs to 13 residues. Trimming took 5 bases from V and 6 from J, leaving 15 bases between them. V and J are TRBV5-1 and TRBJ2-7, with a possible D match to TRBD1 (6 bases). This clonotype was sampled from a man between 25 and 39 years old in good health. Sequenced: naive CD4+ T cells sorted from blood. Subset given: CD45RA+ positively selected. CDR3 nucleotide sequence: TGCGCCAGCAGTGGTACAGGGAGCTCCGAGCAGTACTTC. This gives the protein CASSGTGSSEQYF. The whole variable domain, remainder taken from reference TRBV5-1 and TRBJ2-7, is KAGVTQTPRYLIKTRGQQVTLSCSPISGHRSVSWYQQTPGQGLQFLFEYFSETQRNKGNFPGRFSGRQFSNSRSEMNVSTLELGDSALYLCASSGTGSSEQYFGPGTRLTVT.